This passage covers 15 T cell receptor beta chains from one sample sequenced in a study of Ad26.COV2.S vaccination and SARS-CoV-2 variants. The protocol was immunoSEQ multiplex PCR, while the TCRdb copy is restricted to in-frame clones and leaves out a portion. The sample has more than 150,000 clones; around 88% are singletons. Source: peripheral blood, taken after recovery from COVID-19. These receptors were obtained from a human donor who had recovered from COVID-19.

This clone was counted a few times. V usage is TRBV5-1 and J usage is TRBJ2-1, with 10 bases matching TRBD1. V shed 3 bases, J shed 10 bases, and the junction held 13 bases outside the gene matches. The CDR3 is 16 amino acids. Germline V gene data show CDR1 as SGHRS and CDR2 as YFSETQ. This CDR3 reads CASSSGQGGTAREQFF. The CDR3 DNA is TGCGCCAGCAGCTCTGGACAGGGGGGGACGGCGAGGGAGCAGTTCTTC.

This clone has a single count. The CDR3: CATSDTSNSPLHF. The CDR3 DNA reads TGTGCCACCTCGGACACCTCCAATTCACCCCTCCACTTT. J is TRBJ1-6 and V is TRBV3-1 (or the pseudogene TRBV3-2); D might be TRBD1 (5 bases). The CDR3 is 13 amino acids. Trimming took off 10 bases at V and 7 bases at J, with 14 bases between the two ends. Germline CDR1 LGHDT, CDR2 YNNKEL (reference sequence).

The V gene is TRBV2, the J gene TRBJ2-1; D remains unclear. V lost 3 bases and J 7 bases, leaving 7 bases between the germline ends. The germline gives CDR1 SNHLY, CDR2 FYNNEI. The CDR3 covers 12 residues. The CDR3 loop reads CASSDYLNEQFF. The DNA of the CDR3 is TGTGCCAGCAGTGATTACTTGAATGAGCAGTTCTTC.

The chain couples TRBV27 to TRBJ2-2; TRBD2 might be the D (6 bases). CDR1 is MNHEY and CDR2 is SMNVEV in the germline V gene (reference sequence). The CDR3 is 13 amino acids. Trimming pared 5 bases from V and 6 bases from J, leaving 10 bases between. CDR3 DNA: TGTGCCAGCAGTGTCGGGGGAGCCGGGGAGCTGTTTTTT. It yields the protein CASSVGGAGELFF.

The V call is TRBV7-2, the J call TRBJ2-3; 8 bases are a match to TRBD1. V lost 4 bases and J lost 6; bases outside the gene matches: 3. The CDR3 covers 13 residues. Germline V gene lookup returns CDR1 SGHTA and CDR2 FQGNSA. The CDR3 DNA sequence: TGTGCCAGCAGCTCACAGGGGGTGGATACGCAGTATTTT. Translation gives CASSSQGVDTQYF.

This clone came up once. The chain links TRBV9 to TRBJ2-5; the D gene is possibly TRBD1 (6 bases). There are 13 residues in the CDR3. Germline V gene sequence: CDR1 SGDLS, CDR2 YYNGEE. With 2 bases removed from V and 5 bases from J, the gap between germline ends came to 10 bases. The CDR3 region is CASSVGTLETQYF. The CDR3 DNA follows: TGTGCCAGCAGCGTGGGGACATTGGAGACCCAGTACTTC.

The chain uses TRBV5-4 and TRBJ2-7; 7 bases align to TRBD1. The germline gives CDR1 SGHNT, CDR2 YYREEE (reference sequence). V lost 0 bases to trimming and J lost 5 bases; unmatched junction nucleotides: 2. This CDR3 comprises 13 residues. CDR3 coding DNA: TGTGCCAGCAGCTTGGACAGGGGAAACGAGCAGTACTTC. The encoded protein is CASSLDRGNEQYF.

In nucleotides, the CDR3 is TGTGCCAGCAGCCCCTCACCAGCCGGTGAGCAGTTCTTC. Translated, it gives CASSPSPAGEQFF. The chain joins TRBV12-3 or TRBV12-4 to TRBJ2-1; D gene unclear. Between the trimmed V and J ends, which lost 6 bases and 9 bases, there was a span of 15 bases. CDR3 length: 13 amino acids.

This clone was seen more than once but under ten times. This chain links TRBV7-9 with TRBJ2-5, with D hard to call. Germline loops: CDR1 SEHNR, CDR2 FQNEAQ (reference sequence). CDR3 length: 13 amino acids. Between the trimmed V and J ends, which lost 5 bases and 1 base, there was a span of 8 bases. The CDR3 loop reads CASSPWTQETQYF. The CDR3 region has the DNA TGTGCCAGCAGCCCTTGGACCCAAGAGACCCAGTACTTC.

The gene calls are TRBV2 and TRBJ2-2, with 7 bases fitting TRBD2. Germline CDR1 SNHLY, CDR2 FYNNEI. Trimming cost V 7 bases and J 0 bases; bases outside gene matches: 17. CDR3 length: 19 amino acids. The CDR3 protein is CASTDLRGGMRTNTGELFF. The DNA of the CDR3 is TGTGCCAGCACCGACTTGAGGGGAGGGATGCGGACGAACACCGGGGAGCTGTTTTTT.

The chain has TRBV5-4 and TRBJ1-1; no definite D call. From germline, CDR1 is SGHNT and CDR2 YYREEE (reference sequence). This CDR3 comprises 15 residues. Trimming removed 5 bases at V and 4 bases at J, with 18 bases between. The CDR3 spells CASSPPGGRSTEAFF. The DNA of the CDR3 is TGTGCCAGCAGTCCCCCCGGCGGGAGGAGCACTGAAGCTTTCTTT. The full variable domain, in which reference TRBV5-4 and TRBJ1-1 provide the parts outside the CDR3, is ETGVTQSPTHLIKTRGQQVTLRCSSQSGHNTVSWYQQALGQGPQFIFQYYREEENGRGNFPPRFSGLQFPNYSSELNVNALELDDSALYLCASSPPGGRSTEAFFGQGTRLTVV.

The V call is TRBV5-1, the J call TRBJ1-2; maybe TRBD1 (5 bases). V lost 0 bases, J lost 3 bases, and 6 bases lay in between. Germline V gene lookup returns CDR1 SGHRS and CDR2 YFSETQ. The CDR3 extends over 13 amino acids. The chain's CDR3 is CASSLETDYGYTF. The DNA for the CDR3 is TGCGCCAGCAGCTTGGAGACAGACTATGGCTACACCTTC.

For the CDR3, the DNA is TGTGCCAGCAGCTTTGGGGGGGCTGGCAATCAGCCCCAGCATTTT. Protein product: CASSFGGAGNQPQHF. V gene TRBV7-2 combines with J gene TRBJ1-5, with D perhaps TRBD1 (6 bases). This CDR3 is built from 15 residues. Trimming cost V 3 bases and J 2 bases, with 11 bases left between them. The germline CDR1 and CDR2 sequences are SGHTA and FQGNSA.

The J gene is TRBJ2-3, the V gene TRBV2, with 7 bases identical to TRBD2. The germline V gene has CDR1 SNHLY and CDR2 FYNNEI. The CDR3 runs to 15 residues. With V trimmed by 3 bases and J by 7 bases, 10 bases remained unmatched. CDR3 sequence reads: CASSEGGRARNTQYF. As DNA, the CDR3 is TGTGCCAGCAGTGAGGGAGGGAGGGCCCGGAATACGCAGTATTTT.

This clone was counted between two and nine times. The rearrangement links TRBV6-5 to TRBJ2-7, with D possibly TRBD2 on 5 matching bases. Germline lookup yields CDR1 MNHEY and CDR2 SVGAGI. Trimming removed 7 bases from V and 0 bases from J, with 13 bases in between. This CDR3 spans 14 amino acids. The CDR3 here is CASNRGGTSYEQYF. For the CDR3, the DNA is TGTGCCAGCAATCGTGGAGGAACCTCCTACGAGCAGTACTTC.